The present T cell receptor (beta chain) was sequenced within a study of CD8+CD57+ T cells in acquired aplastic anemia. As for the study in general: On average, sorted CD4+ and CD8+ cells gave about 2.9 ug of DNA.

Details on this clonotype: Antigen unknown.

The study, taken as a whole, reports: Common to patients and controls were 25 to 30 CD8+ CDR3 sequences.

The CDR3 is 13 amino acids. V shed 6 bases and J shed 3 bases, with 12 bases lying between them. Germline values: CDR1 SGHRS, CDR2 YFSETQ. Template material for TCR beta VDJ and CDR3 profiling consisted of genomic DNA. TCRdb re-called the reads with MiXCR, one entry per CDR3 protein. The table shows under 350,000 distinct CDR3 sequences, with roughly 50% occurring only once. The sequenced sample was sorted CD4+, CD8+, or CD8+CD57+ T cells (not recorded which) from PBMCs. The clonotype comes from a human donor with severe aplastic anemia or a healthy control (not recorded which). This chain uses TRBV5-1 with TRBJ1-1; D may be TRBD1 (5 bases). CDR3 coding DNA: TGCGCCAGCAAAGTAGAAGGGGACACTGAAGCTTTCTTT. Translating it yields CASKVEGDTEAFF. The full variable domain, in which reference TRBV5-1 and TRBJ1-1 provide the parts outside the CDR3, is KAGVTQTPRYLIKTRGQQVTLSCSPISGHRSVSWYQQTPGQGLQFLFEYFSETQRNKGNFPGRFSGRQFSNSRSEMNVSTLELGDSALYLCASKVEGDTEAFFGQGTRLTVV.